One and the same sample provided the 18 T cell receptor beta chains below, sequenced in a study of T cell responses to AZD1222 COVID-19 vaccine. Using immunoSEQ multiplex PCR, the repertoire was profiled, and TCRdb retains in-frame clones only, with some absent. The sample records about 130,000 clones, roughly nine tenths being singletons. Here the sequenced sample was peripheral blood, taken on day 0 of AZD1222 vaccination. Receptor source: an adult in good health.

This sequence joins TRBV3-1 (or the pseudogene TRBV3-2) and TRBJ2-2; D possibly corresponds to TRBD1 (5 bases). The V gene lost 4 bases and the J gene lost 2 bases, with 8 bases spanning the gap. The CDR3 is 14 residues long. CDR1 is LGHDT and CDR2 is YNNKEL in the germline V gene (reference sequence). The CDR3 sequence: CASSPRVNTGELFF. The CDR3 coding sequence is TGTGCCAGCAGCCCCAGGGTCAACACCGGGGAGCTGTTTTTT.

The chain has TRBV18 and TRBJ2-3; possible D gene TRBD1, 5 bases. Germline V gene data show CDR1 as KGHSH and CDR2 as LQKENI. This CDR3 is built from 17 residues. V lost 2 bases and J lost 6, with 21 bases in between. The CDR3, as DNA: TGTGCCAGCTCACCATCGATCAGGGCCCAGGTTAGGGATACGCAGTATTTT. Protein sequence: CASSPSIRAQVRDTQYF.

V is TRBV4-1 and J is TRBJ1-2; no firm D call. V lost 3 bases, J lost 2 bases, and 16 bases lay in between. Germline V gene sequence: CDR1 MGHRA, CDR2 YSYEKL. This CDR3 region has 16 residues. The CDR3 DNA sequence: TGCGCCAGCAGCCACAACCCCGGCAGCAGAAACTATGGCTACACCTTC. As protein: CASSHNPGSRNYGYTF.

The chain employs TRBV4-1 and TRBJ1-1; a weak D match, TRBD1 (6 bases). Germline V CDR1 and CDR2: MGHRA, YSYEKL. The CDR3 is made up of 15 amino acids. V shed 4 bases and J shed 3 bases, with 15 bases lying between them. For the CDR3, the DNA is TGCGCCAGCAGCCCCCGCAGGGGAGGCGACACTGAAGCTTTCTTT. It is translated as CASSPRRGGDTEAFF.

V and J are TRBV7-2 and TRBJ1-3; maybe TRBD1 (5 bases). CDR1 and CDR2 from the germline V gene are SGHTA and FQGNSA. The length of the CDR3 is 15 residues. V lost 2 bases and J lost 0, with 8 bases in between. CDR3: CASSLRGPSGNTIYF. The CDR3 DNA follows: TGTGCCAGCAGCTTACGGGGACCCTCTGGAAACACCATATATTTT.

The gene calls are TRBV6-5 and TRBJ2-7, with D perhaps TRBD2 (6 bases). The CDR3 contains 12 residues. The germline gives CDR1 MNHEY, CDR2 SVGAGI. V lost 6 bases and J 4 bases, leaving 10 bases between the germline ends. CDR3 sequence: CASSRGRYEQYF. Written as DNA, the CDR3 is TGTGCCAGCAGCCGGGGGAGATACGAGCAGTACTTC.

V gene TRBV10-3 combines with J gene TRBJ2-1; D could derive from TRBD1 or TRBD2 (5 bases each). Trimming removed 0 bases at V and 10 bases at J, with 13 bases between. CDR1 ENHRY and CDR2 SYGVKD come from the germline V gene. This CDR3 comprises 14 residues. The CDR3 DNA sequence: TGTGCCATCAGTGAGTCGGGGCTAGCTCCAGAGCAGTTCTTC. It is translated as CAISESGLAPEQFF.

V usage is TRBV27 and J usage is TRBJ1-2, with D maybe TRBD1 (5 bases). The CDR3 is 13 residues long. V lost 3 bases and J 5 bases, leaving 10 bases between the germline ends. Germline lookup yields CDR1 MNHEY and CDR2 SMNVEV (reference sequence). The CDR3 loop is CASSFSDTYGYTF. CDR3 nucleotide sequence: TGTGCCAGCAGTTTCTCGGACACATATGGCTACACCTTC.

This rearrangement joins TRBV6-6 to TRBJ2-7; 10 nucleotides match TRBD2. V shed 6 bases, J shed 6 bases, and the junction held 8 bases outside the gene matches. Germline CDR1 reads MNHNY; CDR2 reads SVGAGI (reference sequence). The CDR3 is 14 amino acids. CDR3 DNA sequence: TGTGCCAGCAGGTTCAGCGGGGGGGCGACCGAGCAGTACTTC. This translates into CASRFSGGATEQYF.

The chain couples TRBV5-1 to TRBJ1-5; D is possibly TRBD1 (5 bases). The CDR3 sequence is 15 residues long. Trimming stripped 1 base from V and 1 base from J, with 9 bases between. Germline V gene lookup returns CDR1 SGHRS and CDR2 YFSETQ. The CDR3 is CASSLLGLSNQPQHF. CDR3 nucleotide sequence: TGCGCCAGCAGCTTGCTGGGACTGAGCAATCAGCCCCAGCATTTT. Full variable domain (missing parts from reference TRBV5-1 and TRBJ1-5): KAGVTQTPRYLIKTRGQQVTLSCSPISGHRSVSWYQQTPGQGLQFLFEYFSETQRNKGNFPGRFSGRQFSNSRSEMNVSTLELGDSALYLCASSLLGLSNQPQHFGDGTRLSIL.

This chain joins TRBV7-6 and TRBJ1-1, with TRBD1 matching 12 bases. J lost 1 base, V lost 5 bases, and 8 bases had no gene match. CDR3 length: 17 residues. Germline loops: CDR1 SGHVS, CDR2 FNYEAQ. The CDR3 loop is CASSHPGQGAENTEAFF. For the CDR3, the DNA is TGTGCCAGCAGCCATCCGGGACAGGGGGCAGAGAACACTGAAGCTTTCTTT.

In its sample, this clone was seen once. The chain recombines TRBV5-1 with TRBJ1-3; D is undetermined. From germline, CDR1 is SGHRS and CDR2 YFSETQ. V was trimmed by 0 bases and J by 3 bases, leaving 7 bases between them. The CDR3 contains 14 residues. CDR3 DNA: TGCGCCAGCAGCTTGGGTGGGGATGGAAACACCATATATTTT. Translation: CASSLGGDGNTIYF.

The chain employs TRBV3-1 (or the pseudogene TRBV3-2) and TRBJ2-3; 11 bases line up with TRBD2. The length of the CDR3 is 15 residues. The germline V gene encodes CDR1 LGHDT and CDR2 YNNKEL (reference sequence). The V gene end was trimmed by 1 base and the J gene end by 7 bases; junction bases not matched to a gene: 4. CDR3 protein: CASSQGSGGANTQYF. CDR3 nucleotide sequence: TGTGCCAGCAGCCAAGGTAGCGGGGGGGCGAATACGCAGTATTTT.

The rearrangement joins TRBV3-1 (or the pseudogene TRBV3-2) to TRBJ1-1; D remains unclear. Looked up from germline, CDR1 is LGHDT and CDR2 is YNNKEL (reference sequence). CDR3 length: 13 amino acids. V lost 8 bases, J lost 4 bases, and 14 bases lay in between. The CDR3 reads CASDGKTGTEAFF. DNA of the CDR3: TGTGCCAGCGACGGGAAAACGGGCACTGAAGCTTTCTTT.

The V gene is TRBV7-8, the J gene TRBJ1-2; D gene ambiguous. Germline V CDR1 and CDR2: SGHVS, FQNEAQ. Trimming removed 6 bases from V and 2 bases from J, with 19 bases in between. This CDR3 contains 16 residues. The CDR3 DNA is TGTGCCAGCAGTCTACGGGTCCTCCCGAGCAACTATGGCTACACCTTC. This encodes CASSLRVLPSNYGYTF.

The chain links TRBV6-2 or TRBV6-3 to TRBJ2-5; no definite D call. Deletions cut 4 bases from V and 1 base from J, with 10 bases between. The CDR3 sequence is 14 residues long. CDR1 and CDR2 (germline): MNHEY, SVGEGT. CDR3: CASSFIGIQETQYF. The CDR3 DNA follows: TGTGCCAGCAGTTTTATAGGGATCCAAGAGACCCAGTACTTC.

This clone was seen only once. This chain links TRBV19 with TRBJ1-6; no clear D gene. Trimming removed 6 bases from V and 0 bases from J, with 12 bases in between. CDR3 length equals 16 residues. In germline, CDR1 is LNHDA, CDR2 SQIVND (reference sequence). CDR3 sequence: CASSASPSSYNSPLHF. CDR3 DNA: TGTGCCAGTAGCGCGTCACCCAGCTCCTATAATTCACCCCTCCACTTT.

The chain recombines TRBV20-1 with TRBJ1-4; D perhaps matches TRBD1 (5 bases). The length of the CDR3 is 14 residues. Per germline, CDR1 DFQATT and CDR2 SNEGSKA (reference sequence). V was shortened by 3 bases and J by 3 bases, with 11 bases between the two germline ends. In DNA, the CDR3 is TGCAGTGCTAGTGGTGCGGGGGCTAATGAAAAACTGTTTTTT. Protein: CSASGAGANEKLFF.